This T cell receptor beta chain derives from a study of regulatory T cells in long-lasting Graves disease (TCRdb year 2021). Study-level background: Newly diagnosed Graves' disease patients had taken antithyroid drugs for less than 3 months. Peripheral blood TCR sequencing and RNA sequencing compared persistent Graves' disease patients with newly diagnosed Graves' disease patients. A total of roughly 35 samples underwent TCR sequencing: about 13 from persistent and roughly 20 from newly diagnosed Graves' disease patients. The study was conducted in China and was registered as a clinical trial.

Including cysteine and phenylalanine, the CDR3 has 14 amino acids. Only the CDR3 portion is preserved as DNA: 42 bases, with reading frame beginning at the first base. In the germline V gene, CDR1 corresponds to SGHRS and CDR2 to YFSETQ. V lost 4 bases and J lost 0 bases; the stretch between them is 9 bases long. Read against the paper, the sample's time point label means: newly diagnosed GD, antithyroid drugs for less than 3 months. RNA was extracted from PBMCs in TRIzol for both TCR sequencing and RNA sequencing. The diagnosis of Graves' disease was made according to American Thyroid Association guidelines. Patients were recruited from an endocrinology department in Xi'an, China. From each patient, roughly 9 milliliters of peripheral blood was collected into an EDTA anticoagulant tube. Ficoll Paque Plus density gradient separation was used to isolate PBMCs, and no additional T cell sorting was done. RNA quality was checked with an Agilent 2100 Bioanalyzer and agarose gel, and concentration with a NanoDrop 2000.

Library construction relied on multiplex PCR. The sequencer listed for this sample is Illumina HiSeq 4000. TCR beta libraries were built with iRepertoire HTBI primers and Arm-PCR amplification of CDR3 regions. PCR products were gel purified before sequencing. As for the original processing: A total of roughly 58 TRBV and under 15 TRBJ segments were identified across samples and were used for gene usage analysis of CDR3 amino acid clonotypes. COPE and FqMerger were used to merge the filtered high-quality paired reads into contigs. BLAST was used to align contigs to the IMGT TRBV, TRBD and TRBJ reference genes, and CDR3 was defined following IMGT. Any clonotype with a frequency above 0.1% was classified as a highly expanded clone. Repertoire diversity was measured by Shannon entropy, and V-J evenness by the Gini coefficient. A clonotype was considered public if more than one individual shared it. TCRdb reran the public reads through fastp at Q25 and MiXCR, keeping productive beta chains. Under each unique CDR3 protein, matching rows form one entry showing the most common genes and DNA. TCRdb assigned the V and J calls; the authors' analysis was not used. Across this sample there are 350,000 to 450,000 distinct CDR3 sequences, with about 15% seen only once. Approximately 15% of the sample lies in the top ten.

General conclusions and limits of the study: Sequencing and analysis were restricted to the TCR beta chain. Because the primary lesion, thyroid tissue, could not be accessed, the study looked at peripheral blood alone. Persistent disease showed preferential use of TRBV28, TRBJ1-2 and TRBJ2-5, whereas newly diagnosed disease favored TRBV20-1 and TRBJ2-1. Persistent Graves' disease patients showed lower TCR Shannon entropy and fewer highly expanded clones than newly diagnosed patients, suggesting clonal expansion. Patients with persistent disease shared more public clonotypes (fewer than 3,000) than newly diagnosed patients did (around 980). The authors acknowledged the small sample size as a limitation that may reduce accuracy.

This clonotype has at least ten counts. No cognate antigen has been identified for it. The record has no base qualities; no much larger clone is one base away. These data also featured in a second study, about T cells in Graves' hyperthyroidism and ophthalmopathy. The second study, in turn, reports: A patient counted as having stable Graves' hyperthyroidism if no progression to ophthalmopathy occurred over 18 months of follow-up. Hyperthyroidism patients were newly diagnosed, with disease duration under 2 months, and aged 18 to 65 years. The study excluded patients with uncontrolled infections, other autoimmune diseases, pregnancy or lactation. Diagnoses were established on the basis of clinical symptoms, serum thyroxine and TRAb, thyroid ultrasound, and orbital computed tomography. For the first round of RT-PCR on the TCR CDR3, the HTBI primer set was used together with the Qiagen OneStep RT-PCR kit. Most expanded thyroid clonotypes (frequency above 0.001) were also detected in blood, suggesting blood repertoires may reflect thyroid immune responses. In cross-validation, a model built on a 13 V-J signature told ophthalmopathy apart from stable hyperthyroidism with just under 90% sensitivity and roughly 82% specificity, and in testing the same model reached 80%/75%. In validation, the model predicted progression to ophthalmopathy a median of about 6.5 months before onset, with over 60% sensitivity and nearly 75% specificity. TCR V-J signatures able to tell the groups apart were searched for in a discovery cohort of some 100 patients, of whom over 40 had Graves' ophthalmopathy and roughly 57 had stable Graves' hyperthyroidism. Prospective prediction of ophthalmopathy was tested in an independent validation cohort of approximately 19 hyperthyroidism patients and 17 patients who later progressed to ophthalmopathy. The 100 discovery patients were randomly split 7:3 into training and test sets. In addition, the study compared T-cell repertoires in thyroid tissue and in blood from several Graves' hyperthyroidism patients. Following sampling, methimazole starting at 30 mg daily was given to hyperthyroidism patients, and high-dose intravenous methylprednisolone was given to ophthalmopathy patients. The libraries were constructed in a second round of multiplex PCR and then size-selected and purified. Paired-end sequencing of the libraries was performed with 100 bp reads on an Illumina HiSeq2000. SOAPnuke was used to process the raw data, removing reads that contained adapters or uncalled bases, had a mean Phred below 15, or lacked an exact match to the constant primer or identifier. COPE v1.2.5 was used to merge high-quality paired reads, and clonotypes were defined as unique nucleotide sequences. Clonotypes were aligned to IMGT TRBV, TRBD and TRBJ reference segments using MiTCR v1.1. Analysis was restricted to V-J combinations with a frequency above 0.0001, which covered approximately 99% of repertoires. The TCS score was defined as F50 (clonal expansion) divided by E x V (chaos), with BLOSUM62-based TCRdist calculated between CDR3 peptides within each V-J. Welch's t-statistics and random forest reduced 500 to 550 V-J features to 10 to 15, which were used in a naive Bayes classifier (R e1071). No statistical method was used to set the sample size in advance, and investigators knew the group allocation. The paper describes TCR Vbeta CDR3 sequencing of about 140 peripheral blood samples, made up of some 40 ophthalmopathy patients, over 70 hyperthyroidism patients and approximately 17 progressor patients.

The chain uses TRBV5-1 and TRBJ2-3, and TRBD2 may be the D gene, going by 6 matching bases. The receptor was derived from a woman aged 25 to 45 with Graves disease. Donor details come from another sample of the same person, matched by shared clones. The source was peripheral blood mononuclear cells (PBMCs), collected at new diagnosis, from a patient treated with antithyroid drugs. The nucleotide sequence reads TGCGCCAGCAGCACAAGCGGGAGCACAGATACGCAGTATTTT. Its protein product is CASSTSGSTDTQYF.